The 23 T cell receptor beta chains listed next were all sequenced from one sample in a study of beta chain features in type 1 diabetes. These TCRs are of unknown antigen specificity. Isolated RNA was reverse transcribed in full, so expressed TCRB transcripts were sequenced. Some clones are missing from TCRdb's copy, which holds only in-frame ones; the method was immunoSEQ multiplex PCR. The repertoire holds a few hundred thousand clones, with 10% to 15% as singletons. Findings and caveats of the study: Shortening that was moderate but significant affected the TCRB CDR3s of Type 1 diabetes patients in all four CD4+ subsets.

Input material: naive CD4+ T cells from blood. The origin of the receptors is a woman in her late teens or twenties with type 1 diabetes.

This clone has only a few counts. This rearrangement joins TRBV19 to TRBJ1-1; 8 bases agree with TRBD1. There are 13 residues in the CDR3. With 5 bases clipped from V and 3 bases from J, the junction kept 2 bases outside the gene matches. CDR1 LNHDA and CDR2 SQIVND come from the germline V gene (reference sequence). CDR3 sequence (DNA): TGTGCCAGTAGTTTGGACAGGGACACTGAAGCTTTCTTT. This sequence encodes CASSLDRDTEAFF. The full variable domain, its missing parts supplied by reference TRBV19 and TRBJ1-1, is DGGITQSPKYLFRKEGQNVTLSCEQNLNHDAMYWYRQDPGQGLRLIYYSQIVNDFQKGDIAEGYSVSREKKESFPLTVTSAQKNPTAFYLCASSLDRDTEAFFGQGTRLTVV.

The rearrangement joins TRBV7-2 to TRBJ2-7, with D possibly matching TRBD2 (5 bases). V lost 1 base to trimming and J lost 7 bases, with 11 bases between them. This CDR3 region has 13 residues. Germline CDR1 and CDR2: SGHTA and FQGNSA. In nucleotides, the CDR3 is TGTGCCAGCAGCTTAGAGTCAAGAGGGGAGCAGTACTTC. Translation: CASSLESRGEQYF.

This clone has just one count. A read error may account for a junction end that differs from germline. The V and J genes are TRBV9 and TRBJ1-1; tentatively, D is TRBD1 (5 bases). CDR3 length: 15 amino acids. The germline V gene encodes CDR1 SGDLS and CDR2 YYNGEE. The CDR3 DNA is TGTGCCAGCAGCGCCCCAGGGACTTTGAAGACTGAAGCTTTCTTT. Protein product: CASSAPGTLKTEAFF.

In its sample, this clone was seen a few times. The chain joins TRBV28 to TRBJ2-7; 9 bases fit TRBD1. Losses at the gene ends were 4 bases for V and 4 bases for J; bases not matched to a gene: 8. Germline V gene data show CDR1 as MDHEN and CDR2 as SYDVKM. The CDR3 consists of 15 residues. The CDR3 region has the DNA TGTGCCAGCAGTTGGAGGGACAGGGACAGATACGAGCAGTACTTC. Amino acid sequence: CASSWRDRDRYEQYF. Filled out from reference TRBV28 and TRBJ2-7, the complete variable domain reads DVKVTQSSRYLVKRTGEKVFLECVQDMDHENMFWYRQDPGLGLRLIYFSYDVKMKEKGDIPEGYSVSREKKERFSLILESASTNQTSMYLCASSWRDRDRYEQYFGPGTRLTVT.

This clone was counted a few times. This sequence joins TRBV11-2 and TRBJ2-3; 7 positions match TRBD1. J gave up 8 bases and V 1 base, and 12 bases lay outside the gene matches. The germline CDR1 and CDR2 sequences are SGHAT and FQNNGV. The length of the CDR3 is 16 residues. CDR3 nucleotide sequence: TGTGCCAGCAGCTTAGTCGAAAGATCCAGGGGGTCTACGCAGTATTTT. Amino acids: CASSLVERSRGSTQYF.

The CDR3 coding sequence is TGCGCCAGCAGGCAAGGGACTAGCGGGAGGAGAGGAGAGACCCAGTACTTC. It codes for CASRQGTSGRRGETQYF. J is TRBJ2-5 and V is TRBV5-1, with 15 positions matching TRBD2. J lost 4 bases, V lost 5 bases, and 9 bases had no gene match. Germline CDR1 is SGHRS and CDR2 is YFSETQ. CDR3 size: 17 residues.

The chain is built from TRBV5-1 and TRBJ1-4; D unclear. The germline gives CDR1 SGHRS, CDR2 YFSETQ. V was cut by 7 bases and J by 6 bases, with 13 bases left in between. The CDR3 spans 13 residues. The chain's CDR3 is CASRGSVDEKLFF. The CDR3 coding sequence is TGCGCCAGCCGGGGTTCGGTGGATGAAAAACTGTTTTTT.

This clone was observed a handful of times. In DNA form, the CDR3 reads TGTGCCAGCAGCCGGGACAGGGAACCCTACAATGAGCAGTTCTTC. It specifies CASSRDREPYNEQFF. The J gene is TRBJ2-1, the V gene TRBV5-4, with TRBD1 matching over 9 bases. V dropped 4 bases and J dropped 2; count of bases not matched to a gene: 4. Germline loops: CDR1 SGHNT, CDR2 YYREEE (reference sequence). CDR3 length: 15 residues.

This chain joins TRBV9 and TRBJ2-7; 10 bases are shared with TRBD2. V gave up 4 bases and J gave up 5 bases; unmatched junction bases: 9. This CDR3 has 15 amino acids. Germline values: CDR1 SGDLS, CDR2 YYNGEE. The CDR3 DNA reads TGTGCCAGCAGCCCCACGGGACTAGCGAGTAACGAGCAGTACTTC. Encoded protein: CASSPTGLASNEQYF.

Only a few counts were recorded for this clone. The CDR3 nucleotides read TGTGCCAGCAGTGTAGGATCGGGCTACGAGCAGTACTTC. The encoded protein is CASSVGSGYEQYF. The V call is TRBV28, the J call TRBJ2-7; D is ambiguous. Deletions cut 5 bases from V and 3 bases from J, with 11 bases between. Germline assignment: CDR1 MDHEN and CDR2 SYDVKM. The CDR3 has 13 residues.

This chain connects TRBV28 to TRBJ2-3; 11 nucleotides line up with TRBD2. This CDR3 has 16 residues. The J segment lost 2 bases and the V segment lost 3 bases, leaving 4 bases of the junction unmatched. CDR1 MDHEN and CDR2 SYDVKM come from the germline V gene. CDR3 amino acids: CASSLAGLAATDTQYF. As DNA, the CDR3 is TGTGCCAGCAGTTTGGCGGGACTAGCGGCCACAGATACGCAGTATTTT.

This clone came up a few times. The chain combines TRBV2 with TRBJ1-2; tentatively, D is TRBD1 (5 bases). Trimming pared 6 bases from V and 5 bases from J, leaving 13 bases between. Germline V lookup: CDR1 SNHLY, CDR2 FYNNEI. This CDR3 has 13 amino acids. The CDR3 coding sequence is TGTGCCAGCAGGTCCGACAGTTCATATGGCTACACCTTC. Its protein product is CASRSDSSYGYTF.

V gene TRBV4-3 combines with J gene TRBJ2-7; D gene uncertain. The germline V gene encodes CDR1 LGHNA and CDR2 YSLEER. The V end lost 11 bases, the J end lost 5 bases, and 7 bases lay between the germline ends. This CDR3 has 9 residues. CDR3 sequence reads: CARGDEQYF. DNA of the CDR3: TGCGCCCGCGGAGACGAGCAGTACTTC.

Only a few counts were recorded for this clone. The J gene is TRBJ2-1, the V gene TRBV29-1; 7 nucleotides agree with TRBD2. CDR3 length: 15 residues. Germline CDR1 SQVTM, CDR2 ANQGSEA. The ends lost 6 bases at V and 3 bases at J; junction bases unmatched: 11. The CDR3 bases are TGCAGCGTAAAGGAGGGAGGGAGGATCTACAATGAGCAGTTCTTC. Protein product: CSVKEGGRIYNEQFF.

The chain is built from TRBV5-6 and TRBJ1-2, with D maybe TRBD1 (5 bases). The CDR3 covers 12 residues. In germline, CDR1 is SGHDT, CDR2 YYEEEE. V gave up 2 bases and J gave up 8 bases, with 10 bases separating them. The CDR3 is CASSLGGDGYTF. The CDR3 DNA reads as TGTGCCAGCAGCTTAGGCGGGGACGGCTACACCTTC.

This clone was seen more than once but under ten times. The chain employs TRBV9 and TRBJ2-7, with TRBD1 matching over 9 bases. J gave up 4 bases and V 3 bases, and 11 bases lay outside the gene matches. Germline CDR1 is SGDLS and CDR2 is YYNGEE. The CDR3 sequence is 16 residues long. The CDR3 nucleotides read TGTGCCAGCAGCGCGCACGGGACAGGGACCGTATACGAGCAGTACTTC. Its protein product is CASSAHGTGTVYEQYF.

This clone has just a few counts. The chain joins TRBV4-3 to TRBJ2-3, with 8 bases identical to TRBD1. CDR3 size: 16 residues. CDR1 is LGHNA, CDR2 YSLEER, per germline. Trimming cost V 0 bases and J 3 bases; bases outside gene matches: 5. The CDR3 loop reads CASSQEYRGWTDTQYF. CDR3 DNA sequence: TGCGCCAGCAGCCAAGAATACAGGGGGTGGACAGATACGCAGTATTTT.

The J gene is TRBJ2-4, the V gene TRBV29-1, with 7 bases matching TRBD2. The germline gives CDR1 SQVTM, CDR2 ANQGSEA. The CDR3 sequence is 11 residues long. The junction had 2 bases not matched to a gene; V was cut back by 4 bases and J by 8 bases. CDR3 region: CSVGTRDIQYF. CDR3 in DNA: TGCAGCGTTGGGACTAGGGACATTCAGTACTTC.

This clone has just a few counts. J is TRBJ2-1 and V is TRBV21-1; the table's D gene call, TRBD2, was not cross checked with the DNA. TRBV21-1 is termed a pseudogene. The CDR3 runs 16 residues. CDR3 DNA: TGTGCCAGCAGCCCGGGAACGACTTTCAAGTGCAATGAGCAGTTCTTC. Its translation: CASSPGTTFKCNEQFF.

This clone was observed a few times. The chain carries TRBV5-6 and TRBJ2-1; D ambiguous. The CDR3 consists of 16 residues. CDR1 and CDR2 (germline): SGHDT, YYEEEE. Trimming cost V 0 bases and J 1 base, with 11 bases left between them. CDR3 bases: TGTGCCAGCAGCTTGGATTACCAGATTTCCTACAATGAGCAGTTCTTC. This translates into CASSLDYQISYNEQFF.

The table lists this clone with a few counts. The chain employs TRBV28 and TRBJ2-1, with TRBD1 identical over 9 bases. CDR1 MDHEN and CDR2 SYDVKM come from the germline V gene. V was pared by 5 bases and J by 7 bases, with 6 bases of the junction left unmatched. This CDR3 is built from 14 residues. DNA for the CDR3: TGTGCCAGCAGTCCCGGGACAGGGTTAAATGAGCAGTTCTTC. Translating it yields CASSPGTGLNEQFF.

For this clone: Within the sample, other DNA sequences also encode this same CDR3. The V and J genes are TRBV5-4 and TRBJ2-7; D call uncertain. Germline values: CDR1 SGHNT, CDR2 YYREEE (reference sequence). This CDR3 is 13 amino acids long. Deletions cut 0 bases from V and 2 bases from J, with 6 bases between. DNA for the CDR3: TGTGCCAGCAGCTTGGACGGTACCTACGAGCAGTACTTC. Translated: CASSLDGTYEQYF.

The rearrangement links TRBV5-4 to TRBJ2-3; the D is unclear. From germline, CDR1 is SGHNT and CDR2 YYREEE (reference sequence). V lost 0 bases and J lost 0, with 8 bases in between. The CDR3 extends over 15 amino acids. DNA for the CDR3: TGTGCCAGCAGCTTGGACTCTAAGAGCACAGATACGCAGTATTTT. This gives the protein CASSLDSKSTDTQYF. The full variable domain, rest sourced from reference TRBV5-4 and TRBJ2-3, is ETGVTQSPTHLIKTRGQQVTLRCSSQSGHNTVSWYQQALGQGPQFIFQYYREEENGRGNFPPRFSGLQFPNYSSELNVNALELDDSALYLCASSLDSKSTDTQYFGPGTRLTVL.